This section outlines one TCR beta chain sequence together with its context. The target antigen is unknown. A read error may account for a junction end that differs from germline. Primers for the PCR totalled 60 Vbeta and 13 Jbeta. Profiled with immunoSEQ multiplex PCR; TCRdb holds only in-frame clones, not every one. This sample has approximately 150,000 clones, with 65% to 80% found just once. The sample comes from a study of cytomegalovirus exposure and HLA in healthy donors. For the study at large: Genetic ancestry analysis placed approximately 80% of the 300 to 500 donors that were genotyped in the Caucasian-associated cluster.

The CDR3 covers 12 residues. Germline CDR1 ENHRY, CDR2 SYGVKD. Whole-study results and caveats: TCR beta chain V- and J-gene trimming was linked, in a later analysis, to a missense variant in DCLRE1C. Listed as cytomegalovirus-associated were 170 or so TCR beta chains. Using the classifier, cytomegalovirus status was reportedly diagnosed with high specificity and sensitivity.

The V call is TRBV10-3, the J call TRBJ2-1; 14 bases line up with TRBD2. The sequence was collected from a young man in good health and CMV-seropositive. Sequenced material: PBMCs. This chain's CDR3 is CAISEGLAGGLF. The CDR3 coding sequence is TGTGCCATCAGTGAGGGACTAGCGGGAGGACTCTTC.